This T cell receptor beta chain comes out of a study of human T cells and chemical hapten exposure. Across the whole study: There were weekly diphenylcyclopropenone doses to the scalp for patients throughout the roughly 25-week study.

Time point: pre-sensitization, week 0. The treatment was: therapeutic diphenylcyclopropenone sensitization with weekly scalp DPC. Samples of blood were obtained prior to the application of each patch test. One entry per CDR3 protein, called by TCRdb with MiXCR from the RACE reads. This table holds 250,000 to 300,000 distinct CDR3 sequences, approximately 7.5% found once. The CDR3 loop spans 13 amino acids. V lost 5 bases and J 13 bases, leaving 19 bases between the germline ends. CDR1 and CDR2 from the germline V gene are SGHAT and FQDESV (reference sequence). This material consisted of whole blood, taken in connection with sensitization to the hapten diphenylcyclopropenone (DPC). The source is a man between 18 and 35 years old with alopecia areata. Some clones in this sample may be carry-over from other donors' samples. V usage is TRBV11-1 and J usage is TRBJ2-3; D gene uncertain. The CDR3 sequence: CASSPDMPAMEYF. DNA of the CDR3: TGTGCCAGCAGCCCTGACATGCCAGCAATGGAGTATTTT.